This TCR beta chain stems from a study of PD-1 and CTLA-4 blockade in melanoma. The data were produced by immunoSEQ multiplex PCR, yet TCRdb's version contains in-frame clones alone and is incomplete. The repertoire holds approximately 17,000 clones, with over 65% as singletons. This clone was picked up a small number of times. V dropped 1 base and J dropped 2 bases, with 9 bases sitting between them. Germline values: CDR1 SGHTA, CDR2 FQGNSA. The CDR3 is made up of 15 amino acids. The sequence came from a human donor with melanoma. The sequencing here drew on CD8+ T cells from peripheral blood, taken before anti-PD-1 treatment. This rearrangement joins TRBV7-2 to TRBJ2-1; no firm D call. In nucleotides, the CDR3 is TGTGCCAGCAGCTTAGGCTTCAGGACCTACAATGAGCAGTTCTTC. As protein: CASSLGFRTYNEQFF.